This TCR beta chain was sequenced for a study of blood T cells in healthy people across ages. Primers used in a second PCR of roughly 6 to 12 cycles were a sample-barcoded 5' primer and a J-beta primer mix. Every cDNA molecule carried a tag from a template-switch adaptor bearing 12 random nucleotides. MiXCR, run by TCRdb on the 5' RACE reads, gives a single entry per CDR3 protein. The table includes 1,300,000 or so distinct CDR3 sequences, almost 60% detected once. V lost 4 bases and J lost 6, with 13 bases in between. The length of the CDR3 is 14 residues. The V gene's germline CDR1 is SGHAT and CDR2 FQNNGV. Study findings and constraints: Strong correlation was found linking TCR beta diversity to naive T cell percentage. In older individuals, TCR beta diversity per million T cells was lower, falling roughly linearly with age.

This clonotype was observed a few times. Its antigen is not known. The specimen was blood. The source of this sequence is a man between 18 and 35 years old in good health. The chain employs TRBV11-2 and TRBJ1-5; possible D gene TRBD1, 5 bases. CDR3 region: CASSYPGMGQPQHF. CDR3 DNA: TGTGCCAGCAGCTACCCAGGGATGGGTCAGCCCCAGCATTTT.